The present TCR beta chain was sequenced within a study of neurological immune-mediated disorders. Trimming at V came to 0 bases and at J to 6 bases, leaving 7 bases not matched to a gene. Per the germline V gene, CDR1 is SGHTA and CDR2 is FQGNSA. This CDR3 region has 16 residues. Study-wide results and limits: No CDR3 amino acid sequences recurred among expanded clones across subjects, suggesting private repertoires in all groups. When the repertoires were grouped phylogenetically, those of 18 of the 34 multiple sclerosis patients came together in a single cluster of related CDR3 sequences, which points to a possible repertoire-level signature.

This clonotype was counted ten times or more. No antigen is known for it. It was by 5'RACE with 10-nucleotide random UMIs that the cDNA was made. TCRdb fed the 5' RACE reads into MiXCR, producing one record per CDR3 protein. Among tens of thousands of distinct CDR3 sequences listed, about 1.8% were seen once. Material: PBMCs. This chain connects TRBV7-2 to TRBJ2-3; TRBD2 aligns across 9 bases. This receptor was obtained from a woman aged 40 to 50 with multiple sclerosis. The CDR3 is CASSLAARGGPDTQYF. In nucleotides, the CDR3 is TGTGCCAGCAGCTTAGCTGCGCGGGGGGGCCCCGATACGCAGTATTTT. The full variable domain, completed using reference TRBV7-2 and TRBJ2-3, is GAGVSQSPSNKVTEKGKDVELRCDPISGHTALYWYRQSLGQGLEFLIYFQGNSAPDKSGLPSDRFSAERTGGSVSTLTIQRTQQEDSAVYLCASSLAARGGPDTQYFGPGTRLTVL.